This T cell receptor (beta chain) was sequenced in a study of a mutant IDH1 vaccine in newly diagnosed glioma. Background on the study: Patients arrived already treated with radiotherapy, temozolomide, or both, most having had both. Study-level points and caveats: The authors found pseudoprogression apparently unrelated to changes in top peripheral T cell clonotypes.

As regards this clone: Its antigen is as yet unknown.

The time point was: week 47, end of study. Every single dose of the vaccine, 300 ug of mutant IDH1 20-mer peptide, came with topical imiquimod. Astrocytomas that were new, WHO grade 3 or 4, IDH1-mutant and ATRX-lost were present in the donors. This CDR3 region has 16 residues. Germline lookup yields CDR1 PRHDT and CDR2 FYEKMQ (reference sequence). V was cut by 4 bases and J by 0 bases, with 13 bases left in between. Clones were sequenced by immunoSEQ multiplex PCR, and TCRdb holds only the in-frame ones, with some missing. The data contain tens of thousands of clones, 70% to 90% of them seen just once; the ten biggest clones take up 5% to 6.5%.

The sequenced sample was PBMCs, obtained from a glioma patient whose treatment included an IDH1 peptide vaccine. The rearrangement links TRBV13 to TRBJ1-5, with D perhaps TRBD1 (5 bases). This receptor was identified in a man aged 35-49 years with glioma. The CDR3 spells CASSSQGEASNQPQHF. In DNA form, the CDR3 reads TGTGCCAGCAGCTCGCAAGGGGAGGCTAGCAATCAGCCCCAGCATTTT.